This entry lists 7 T cell receptor beta chains sequenced from one sample in a study of blood T cells in healthy people across ages. Next came a second PCR, run for about 7 to 12 cycles, which used a sample-barcoded 5' primer along with a J-beta primer mix. TCRdb re-called the 5' RACE reads through MiXCR, storing one row per CDR3 protein. The profile shows 1,500,000 or so distinct CDR3 sequences, roughly two fifths of them singletons. The specimen was blood. Receptor source: a woman between 18 and 29 years old in good health.

This clonotype has a count of ten or more. This rearrangement joins TRBV10-3 to TRBJ1-2; D ambiguous. Trimming took 11 bases from V and 4 from J, leaving 14 bases between them. The CDR3 length is 12 residues. Germline CDR1 is ENHRY and CDR2 is SYGVKD. CDR3 loop: CAAAGSAYGYTF. CDR3 nucleotide sequence: TGTGCCGCCGCGGGGTCTGCCTATGGCTACACCTTC.

This chain joins TRBV4-3 and TRBJ2-5; D tentatively fits TRBD1 or TRBD2 (5 bases each). The CDR3 length is 17 residues. V lost 0 bases, J lost 11 bases, and 25 bases lay in between. CDR1 and CDR2 (germline): LGHNA, YSLEER. The CDR3 reads CASSQDRGTHAYNEQYF. In DNA form, the CDR3 reads TGCGCCAGCAGCCAAGATCGAGGGACCCACGCCTACAATGAGCAGTACTTC.

The chain combines TRBV20-1 with TRBJ1-5; D is uncertain. CDR3 length: 12 residues. The V gene's germline CDR1 is DFQATT and CDR2 SNEGSKA (reference sequence). V was pared by 3 bases and J by 1 base, with 4 bases between. The CDR3 is CSARTSNQPQHF. The DNA for the CDR3 is TGCAGTGCTAGGACCAGCAATCAGCCCCAGCATTTT.

The V call is TRBV21-1, the J call TRBJ2-1. TRBV21-1 has pseudogene status. CDR3 length: 13 amino acids. CDR3 sequence: CASKRSSYNEQFF. CDR3 in DNA: TGTGCCAGCAAAAGGAGCTCCTACAATGAGCAGTTCTTC.

The V gene is TRBV12-3 or TRBV12-4, the J gene TRBJ1-2; D perhaps matches TRBD1 (6 bases). Trimming took 6 bases from V and 8 from J, leaving 22 bases between them. This CDR3 contains 15 residues. The CDR3 DNA sequence: TGTGCCAGCAGCCCCTGGGGGGGGCTATCGCAGGGCTACACCTTC. Its translation: CASSPWGGLSQGYTF.

Here the CDR3 DNA reads TGCAGTGCTAGATCGTACAGGGGGCCCTACAATGAGCAGTTCTTC. It codes for CSARSYRGPYNEQFF. V and J are TRBV20-1 and TRBJ2-1, with 9 nucleotides matching TRBD1. The CDR3 is 15 residues long. Germline CDR1 reads DFQATT; CDR2 reads SNEGSKA (reference sequence). Unmatched junction bases numbered 4, after V lost 2 bases and J lost 2 bases.

Worth noting for this clonotype: A much more abundant neighbour one base away suggests this may be a read error. V gene TRBV6-2 or TRBV6-3 combines with J gene TRBJ2-1, with D perhaps matching TRBD1 (5 bases). The CDR3 spans 14 residues. Trimming left V 6 bases short and J 4 bases short, with 13 bases between. Germline values: CDR1 MNHEY, CDR2 SVGEGT. In DNA, the CDR3 is TGTGCCAGCAGCAGGGCAGGGAAATACAATGAGCAGTTCTTC. Residues: CASSRAGKYNEQFF.